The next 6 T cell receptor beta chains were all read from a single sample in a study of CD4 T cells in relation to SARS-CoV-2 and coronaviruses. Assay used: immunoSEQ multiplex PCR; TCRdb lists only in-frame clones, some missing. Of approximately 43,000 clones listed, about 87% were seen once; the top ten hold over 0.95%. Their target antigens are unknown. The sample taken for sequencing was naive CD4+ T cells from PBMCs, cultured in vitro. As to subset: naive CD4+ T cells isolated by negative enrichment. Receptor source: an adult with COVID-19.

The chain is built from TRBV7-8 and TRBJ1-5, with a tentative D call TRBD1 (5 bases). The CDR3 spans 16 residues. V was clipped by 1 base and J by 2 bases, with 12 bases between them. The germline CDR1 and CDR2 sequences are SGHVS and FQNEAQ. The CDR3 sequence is CASSLERGFGNQPQHF. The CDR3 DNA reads TGTGCCAGCAGCTTAGAGAGGGGATTCGGCAATCAGCCCCAGCATTTT.

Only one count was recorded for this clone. In nucleotides, the CDR3 is TGTGCCAGCAGTGAATCTAGCGGGGACTCCTACGAGCAGTACTTC. This translates into CASSESSGDSYEQYF. J is TRBJ2-7 and V is TRBV6-1; TRBD2 matches at 9 bases. CDR3 length: 15 residues. The J segment lost 0 bases and the V segment lost 2 bases, leaving 2 bases of the junction unmatched. Germline values: CDR1 MNHNS, CDR2 SASEGT.

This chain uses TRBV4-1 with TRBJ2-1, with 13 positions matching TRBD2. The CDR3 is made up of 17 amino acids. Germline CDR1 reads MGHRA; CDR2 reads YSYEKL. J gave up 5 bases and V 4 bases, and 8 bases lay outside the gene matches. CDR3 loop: CASSRVRGTSGNNEQFF. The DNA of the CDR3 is TGCGCCAGCAGCCGGGTAAGGGGGACTAGCGGGAACAATGAGCAGTTCTTC.

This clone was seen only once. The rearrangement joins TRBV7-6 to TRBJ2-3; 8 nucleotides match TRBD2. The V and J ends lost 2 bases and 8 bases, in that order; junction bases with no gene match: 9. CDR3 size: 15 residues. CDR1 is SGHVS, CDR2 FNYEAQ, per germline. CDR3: CASSLLLAGGVTQYF. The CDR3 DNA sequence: TGTGCCAGCAGCTTACTCCTGGCGGGAGGTGTTACGCAGTATTTT. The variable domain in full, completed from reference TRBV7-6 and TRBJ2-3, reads GAGVSQSPRYKVTKRGQDVALRCDPISGHVSLYWYRQALGQGPEFLTYFNYEAQQDKSGLPNDRFSAERPEGSISTLTIQRTEQRDSAMYRCASSLLLAGGVTQYFGPGTRLTVL.

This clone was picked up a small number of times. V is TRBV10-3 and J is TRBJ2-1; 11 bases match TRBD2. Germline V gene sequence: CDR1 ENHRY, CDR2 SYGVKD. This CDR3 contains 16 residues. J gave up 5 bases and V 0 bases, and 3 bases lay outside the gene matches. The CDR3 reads CAISESLGLADNEQFF. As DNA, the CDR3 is TGTGCCATCAGTGAGTCTTTGGGACTAGCGGACAATGAGCAGTTCTTC.

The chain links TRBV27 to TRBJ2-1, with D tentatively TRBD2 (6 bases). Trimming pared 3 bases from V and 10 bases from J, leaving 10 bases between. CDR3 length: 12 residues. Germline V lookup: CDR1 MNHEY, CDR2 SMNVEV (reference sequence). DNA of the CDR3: TGTGCCAGCAGTTTGGGCCGGGGGGAGCAGTTCTTC. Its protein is CASSLGRGEQFF.